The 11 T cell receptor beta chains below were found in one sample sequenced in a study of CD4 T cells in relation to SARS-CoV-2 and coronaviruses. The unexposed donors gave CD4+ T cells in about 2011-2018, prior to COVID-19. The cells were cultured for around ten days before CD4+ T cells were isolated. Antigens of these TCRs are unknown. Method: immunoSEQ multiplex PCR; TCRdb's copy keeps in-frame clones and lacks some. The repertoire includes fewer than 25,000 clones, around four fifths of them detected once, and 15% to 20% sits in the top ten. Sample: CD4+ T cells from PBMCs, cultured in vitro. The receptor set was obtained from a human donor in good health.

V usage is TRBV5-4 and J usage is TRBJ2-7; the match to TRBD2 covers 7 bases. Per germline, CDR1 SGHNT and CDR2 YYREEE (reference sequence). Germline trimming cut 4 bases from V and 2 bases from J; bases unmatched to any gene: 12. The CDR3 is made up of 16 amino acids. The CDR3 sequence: CASSRGTIEGPYEQYF. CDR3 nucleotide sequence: TGTGCCAGCAGCCGGGGGACTATCGAAGGGCCCTACGAGCAGTACTTC.

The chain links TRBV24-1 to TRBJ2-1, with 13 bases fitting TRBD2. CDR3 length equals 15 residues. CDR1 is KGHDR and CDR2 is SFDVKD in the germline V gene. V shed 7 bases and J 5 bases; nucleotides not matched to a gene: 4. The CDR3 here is CATSRLAGGNNEQFF. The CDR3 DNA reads TGTGCCACCAGCCGACTAGCGGGAGGCAACAATGAGCAGTTCTTC.

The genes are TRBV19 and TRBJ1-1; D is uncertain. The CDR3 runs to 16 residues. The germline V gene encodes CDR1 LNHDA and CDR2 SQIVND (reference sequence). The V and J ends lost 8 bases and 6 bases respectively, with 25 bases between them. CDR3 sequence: CASQVNSFGESSEAFF. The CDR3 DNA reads TGTGCCAGTCAAGTAAATTCCTTTGGGGAATCCTCTGAAGCTTTCTTT.

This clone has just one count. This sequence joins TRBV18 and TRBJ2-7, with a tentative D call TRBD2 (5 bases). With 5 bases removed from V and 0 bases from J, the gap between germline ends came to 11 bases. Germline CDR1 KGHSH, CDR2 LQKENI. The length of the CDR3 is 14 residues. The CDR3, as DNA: TGTGCCAGCTCAAACAGCGGTAGCTCCTACGAGCAGTACTTC. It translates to CASSNSGSSYEQYF.

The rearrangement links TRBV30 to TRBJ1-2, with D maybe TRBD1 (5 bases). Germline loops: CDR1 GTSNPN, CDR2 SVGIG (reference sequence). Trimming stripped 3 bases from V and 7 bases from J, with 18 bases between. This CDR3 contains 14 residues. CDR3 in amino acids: CAWSRSWGSGGYTF. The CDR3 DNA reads TGTGCCTGGAGCAGGAGTTGGGGGTCTGGTGGCTACACCTTC.

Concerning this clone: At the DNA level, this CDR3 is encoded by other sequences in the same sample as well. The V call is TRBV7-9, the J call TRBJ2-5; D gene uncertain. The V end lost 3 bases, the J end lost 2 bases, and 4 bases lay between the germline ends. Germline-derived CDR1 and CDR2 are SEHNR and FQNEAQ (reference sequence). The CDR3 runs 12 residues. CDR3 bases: TGTGCCAGCAGCTTCTCGCAAGAGACCCAGTACTTC. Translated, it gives CASSFSQETQYF.

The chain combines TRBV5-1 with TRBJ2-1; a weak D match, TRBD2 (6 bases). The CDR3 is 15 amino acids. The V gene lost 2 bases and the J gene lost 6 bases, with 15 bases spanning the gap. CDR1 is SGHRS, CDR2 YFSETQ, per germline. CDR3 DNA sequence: TGCGCCAGCAGCTTACGGGACTCCGGATCCAATGAGCAGTTCTTC. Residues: CASSLRDSGSNEQFF.

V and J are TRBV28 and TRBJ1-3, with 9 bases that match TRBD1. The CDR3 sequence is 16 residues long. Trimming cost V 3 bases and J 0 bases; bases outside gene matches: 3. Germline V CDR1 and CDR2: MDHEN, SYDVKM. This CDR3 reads CASSFLGQGSGNTIYF. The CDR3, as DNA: TGTGCCAGCAGTTTTCTGGGACAGGGCTCTGGAAACACCATATATTTT.

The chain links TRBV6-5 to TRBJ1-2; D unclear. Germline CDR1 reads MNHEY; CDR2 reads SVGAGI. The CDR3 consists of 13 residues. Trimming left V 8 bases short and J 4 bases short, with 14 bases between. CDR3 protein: CASFDHPSYGYTF. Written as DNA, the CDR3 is TGTGCCAGCTTCGACCATCCGTCCTATGGCTACACCTTC.

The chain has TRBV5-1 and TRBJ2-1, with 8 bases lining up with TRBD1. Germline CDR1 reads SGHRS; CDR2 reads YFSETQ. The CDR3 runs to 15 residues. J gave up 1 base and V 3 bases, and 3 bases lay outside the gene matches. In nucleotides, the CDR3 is TGCGCCAGCAGCTCGGGACAGGTGTCCTACAATGAGCAGTTCTTC. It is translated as CASSSGQVSYNEQFF.

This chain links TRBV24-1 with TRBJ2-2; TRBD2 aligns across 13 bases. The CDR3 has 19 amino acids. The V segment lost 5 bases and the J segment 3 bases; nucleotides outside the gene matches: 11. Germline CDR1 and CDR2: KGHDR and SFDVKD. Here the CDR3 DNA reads TGTGCCACCAGTGGTTGGGGACTAGCGGGACTCCGGGACACCGGGGAGCTGTTTTTT. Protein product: CATSGWGLAGLRDTGELFF.